This record covers a single T cell receptor (beta chain). The data were obtained in a study of human T cells and chemical hapten exposure. Turning to the study itself: In the roughly 24-week study, patients were dosed weekly with diphenylcyclopropenone on the scalp throughout.

TCRdb redid the calling of the RACE reads with MiXCR, one entry per CDR3 protein. The profile shows just over 70,000 distinct CDR3 sequences, approximately 10% of them singletons. V lost 3 bases and J 9 bases, leaving 9 bases between the germline ends. The CDR3 length is 13 residues. Per the germline V gene, CDR1 is MNHEY and CDR2 is SVGEGT. Time point given: patch test 3, about 24 weeks after DPC sensitization. Treatment indicated: therapeutic diphenylcyclopropenone sensitization with weekly scalp DPC. This TCR derives from a woman between 45 and 60 years old with alopecia areata. Some clones in this sample may be carry-over from other donors' samples. This chain links TRBV6-2 or TRBV6-3 with TRBJ1-6; the D is unclear. Sequences were derived from whole blood, sampled in connection with sensitization to the hapten diphenylcyclopropenone (DPC). CDR3 region: CASSYFGPSPLHF. The CDR3 nucleotides read TGTGCCAGCAGTTATTTCGGCCCTTCACCCCTCCACTTT.